This T cell receptor (beta chain) was recovered during a study of T cells in tuberculosis. Generated by immunoSEQ multiplex PCR, the TCRdb table keeps only in-frame clones and is missing some. Here the sample spans 45,000 or so clones, roughly 96% being singletons. Germline values: CDR1 MNHEY, CDR2 SVGAGI. The CDR3 sequence is 15 residues long. V dropped 6 bases and J dropped 1; count of bases not matched to a gene: 3. The sample holds one count of this clone. This chain uses TRBV6-5 with TRBJ1-3; TRBD1 aligns across 10 bases. The clonotype originates from a donor aged 10 to 29 with latent tuberculosis or without tuberculosis infection. The specimen sequenced was PBMCs. The chain's CDR3 is CASSQDRGSGNTIYF. The CDR3 DNA follows: TGTGCCAGCAGCCAGGACAGGGGGTCTGGAAACACCATATATTTT.